This entry is about one T cell receptor beta chain. Individuals selected for sequencing had exhibited CD8+CD57+ cell expansion on flow cytometry. These data are taken from a study of CD8+CD57+ T cells in acquired aplastic anemia. TCR beta VDJ and CDR3 profiles were obtained from a genomic DNA template. TCRdb itself ran the reads through MiXCR, one entry per CDR3 protein. The sample comprises about 200,000 distinct CDR3 sequences, 65% of which are singletons, and under 60% rests with the top ten. Germline V gene sequence: CDR1 SQVTM, CDR2 ANQGSEA. CDR3 length: 15 amino acids. Trimming left V 4 bases short and J 4 bases short, with 17 bases between.

The sequenced material came from sorted CD4+, CD8+, or CD8+CD57+ T cells (not recorded which) from PBMCs. This TCR came from a human donor with aplastic anemia. The V and J genes are TRBV29-1 and TRBJ2-1; maybe TRBD2 (5 bases). The CDR3: CSVGVATQRYNEQFF. The DNA for the CDR3 is TGCAGCGTTGGGGTAGCGACCCAACGTTACAATGAGCAGTTCTTC.